The source of this T cell receptor beta chain is a study of PD-L1 blockade in urothelial cancer. Study overall: Analysis of blood occurred 3 weeks (second dose) and 6 weeks after treatment start.

In regard to this clone: Its antigen is unidentified.

The CDR3 spans 18 residues. The V gene's germline CDR1 is MDHEN and CDR2 SYDVKM. V gave up 6 bases and J gave up 6 bases; unmatched junction bases: 14. Study conclusions and caveats: Durable-benefit cases showed more tumor-associated blood clone expansion at 3 weeks.

This table comes from immunoSEQ multiplex PCR, and its TCRdb copy is limited to in-frame clones, with some not included. The table includes tens of thousands of clones, over 80% detected once. The time point was: pretreatment peripheral blood. The receptor's source is a man aged 35-49 years with urothelial cancer. The sequencing here drew on PBMCs, taken around atezolizumab (anti-PD-L1) treatment. The chain joins TRBV28 to TRBJ2-7, with TRBD2 matching over 16 bases. DNA of the CDR3: TGTGCCAGCAGACCAACGGGACTAGCGGGAGGGATTGGTCGCGAGCAGTACTTC. This translates into CASRPTGLAGGIGREQYF.